The TCR beta chain under discussion was sequenced for a study of T cells in Graves' hyperthyroidism and ophthalmopathy. The investigators amplified TCR beta CDR3 regions from RNA transcripts. In the first-round RT-PCR of the TCR CDR3, the HTBI primer set was used. TCRdb re-analysed the multiplex PCR reads in MiXCR, keeping a single row per CDR3 protein. The table shows 380,000 or so distinct CDR3 sequences, with approximately 14% occurring only once. The CDR3 extends over 15 amino acids. The V gene lost 0 bases and the J gene lost 1 base, with 7 bases spanning the gap. CDR1 and CDR2 (germline): SGHTA, FQGNSA. This clonotype came up many times. Its specificity is not known. Study-wide results and limits: Clonotypes that were expanded in thyroid above 0.001 mostly appeared in blood too.

What was sequenced was blood. V and J are TRBV7-2 and TRBJ1-5; a possible D gene is TRBD1 (5 bases). The receptor's source is a woman aged 25 to 45 with Graves' hyperthyroidism. CDR3 in amino acids: CASSLAEGSNQPQHF. In DNA, the CDR3 is TGTGCCAGCAGCTTAGCGGAGGGGAGCAATCAGCCCCAGCATTTT.